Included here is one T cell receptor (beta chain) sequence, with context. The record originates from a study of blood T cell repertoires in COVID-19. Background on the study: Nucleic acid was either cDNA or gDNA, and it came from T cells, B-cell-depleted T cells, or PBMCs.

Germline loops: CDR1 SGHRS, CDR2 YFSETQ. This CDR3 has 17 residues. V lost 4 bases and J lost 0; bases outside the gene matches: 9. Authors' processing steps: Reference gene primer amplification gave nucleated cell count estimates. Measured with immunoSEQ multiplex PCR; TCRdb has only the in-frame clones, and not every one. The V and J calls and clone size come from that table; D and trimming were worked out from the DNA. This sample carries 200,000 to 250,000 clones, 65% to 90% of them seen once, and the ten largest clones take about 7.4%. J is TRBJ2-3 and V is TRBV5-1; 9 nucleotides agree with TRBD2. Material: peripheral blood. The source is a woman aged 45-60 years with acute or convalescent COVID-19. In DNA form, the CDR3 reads TGCGCCAGCAGCGCGACCCTAGCGGGGACCAGCACAGATACGCAGTATTTT. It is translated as CASSATLAGTSTDTQYF.